Each of the 26 T cell receptor beta chains below was sequenced from the same sample in a study of cytomegalovirus exposure and HLA in healthy donors. It was with 60 Vbeta and 13 Jbeta primers that the PCR ran. Method: immunoSEQ multiplex PCR; TCRdb's copy keeps in-frame clones and lacks some. Of approximately 150,000 clones in the sample, approximately 83% were seen once. Sequencing was done on a sample of PBMCs. The receptors derive from a male donor in good health and CMV-seronegative.

Concerning this clone: Other DNA sequences of this sample code for an identical CDR3. The chain links TRBV5-4 to TRBJ2-7; the D gene is possibly TRBD1 (6 bases). V lost 5 bases to trimming and J lost 7 bases, with 13 bases between them. CDR1 SGHNT and CDR2 YYREEE come from the germline V gene (reference sequence). The CDR3 runs 12 residues. The CDR3 DNA sequence: TGTGCCAGCAGTACACAGGGTTCGGAGCAGTACTTC. This encodes CASSTQGSEQYF.

V and J are TRBV15 and TRBJ1-1; possibly TRBD1 for D (5 bases). Germline V gene lookup returns CDR1 LNHNV and CDR2 YYDKDF (reference sequence). This CDR3 is 17 amino acids long. V lost 0 bases to trimming and J lost 0 bases, with 14 bases between them. The CDR3, as DNA: TGTGCCACCAGCAGAGATGCGGGGGGATATATGAACACTGAAGCTTTCTTT. Its protein product is CATSRDAGGYMNTEAFF. Drawing the rest from reference TRBV15 and TRBJ1-1, the complete variable domain is DAMVIQNPRYQVTQFGKPVTLSCSQTLNHNVMYWYQQKSSQAPKLLFHYYDKDFNNEADTPDNFQSRRPNTSFCFLDIRSPGLGDTAMYLCATSRDAGGYMNTEAFFGQGTRLTVV.

The V and J genes are TRBV5-1 and TRBJ2-3, with TRBD1 as a possible D gene (6 bases). CDR3 length: 14 amino acids. V was cut by 6 bases and J by 4 bases, with 15 bases left in between. The V gene's germline CDR1 is SGHRS and CDR2 YFSETQ. The CDR3 protein is CASNIQGVADTQYF. CDR3 sequence (DNA): TGCGCCAGCAATATACAGGGAGTGGCAGATACGCAGTATTTT.

The rearrangement links TRBV4-1 to TRBJ2-7; D is perhaps TRBD1 (6 bases). In germline, CDR1 is MGHRA, CDR2 YSYEKL. The germline V and J ends were trimmed by 1 base and 2 bases, with 15 bases remaining between them. The CDR3 totals 16 residues. The CDR3 loop is CASSQAPGALAYEQYF. The CDR3 DNA sequence: TGCGCCAGCAGCCAAGCCCCAGGGGCACTAGCCTACGAGCAGTACTTC.

The V call is TRBV27, the J call TRBJ2-3; possibly TRBD2 for D (5 bases). Per the germline V gene, CDR1 is MNHEY and CDR2 is SMNVEV (reference sequence). V was pared by 6 bases and J by 2 bases, with 27 bases between. This CDR3 region has 19 residues. The CDR3 sequence: CASSPEAGVTILNTDTQYF. CDR3 nucleotide sequence: TGTGCCAGCAGCCCTGAGGCGGGCGTAACCATCCTTAACACAGATACGCAGTATTTT.

The genes are TRBV5-1 and TRBJ2-2; 9 bases are a match to TRBD1. This CDR3 contains 16 residues. Germline assignment: CDR1 SGHRS and CDR2 YFSETQ. With V trimmed by 3 bases and J by 9 bases, 12 bases remained unmatched. Here the CDR3 reads CASSSGQGTKGRELFF. The CDR3 coding sequence is TGCGCCAGCAGCTCAGGACAGGGGACTAAGGGTAGGGAGCTGTTTTTT.

This clone has a single count. The chain combines TRBV5-4 with TRBJ1-6; D not resolved. The CDR3 covers 15 residues. V dropped 5 bases and J dropped 0 bases, with 9 bases sitting between them. Germline loops: CDR1 SGHNT, CDR2 YYREEE (reference sequence). CDR3 in amino acids: CASRNSYSYNSPLHF. CDR3 coding DNA: TGTGCCAGCAGGAACAGCTACTCCTATAATTCACCCCTCCACTTT.

The V and J genes are TRBV28 and TRBJ1-2, with 8 bases matching TRBD1. The junction had 6 bases not matched to a gene; V was cut back by 4 bases and J by 2 bases. The germline gives CDR1 MDHEN, CDR2 SYDVKM. The CDR3 length is 15 residues. CDR3 DNA sequence: TGTGCCAGCAGTTCCCGGGACAGGAGGAACTATGGCTACACCTTC. Translated, it gives CASSSRDRRNYGYTF.

This sequence joins TRBV9 and TRBJ2-5; 11 bases agree with TRBD2. The CDR3 is 16 amino acids. Germline V gene sequence: CDR1 SGDLS, CDR2 YYNGEE. J gave up 5 bases and V 4 bases, and 10 bases lay outside the gene matches. The CDR3 coding sequence is TGTGCCAGCAGCCGGATTCCACTAGCGGGGGAGGAGACCCAGTACTTC. Its protein is CASSRIPLAGEETQYF.

This chain uses TRBV4-3 with TRBJ2-6, with a weak D call TRBD1 (6 bases). This CDR3 comprises 16 residues. Germline CDR1 and CDR2: LGHNA and YSLEER. V was shortened by 3 bases and J by 1 base, with 10 bases between the two germline ends. The CDR3 bases are TGCGCCAGCAGCCAGGAAACAGGGTCTGGGGCCAACGTCCTGACTTTC. Translation: CASSQETGSGANVLTF.

The genes are TRBV28 and TRBJ2-7; 11 nucleotides line up with TRBD2. The CDR3 runs 16 residues. V lost 2 bases to trimming and J lost 5 bases; unmatched junction nucleotides: 8. Germline CDR1 and CDR2: MDHEN and SYDVKM. The chain's CDR3 is CASSLTGTSGLNEQYF. CDR3 DNA sequence: TGTGCCAGCAGTTTAACCGGGACTAGCGGTTTGAACGAGCAGTACTTC.

The chain recombines TRBV27 with TRBJ2-1; tentatively, D is TRBD1 (6 bases). Trimming cost V 3 bases and J 0 bases, with 12 bases left between them. CDR1 is MNHEY, CDR2 SMNVEV, per germline (reference sequence). This CDR3 comprises 16 residues. The CDR3: CASSFAGAHSYNEQFF. The CDR3 DNA sequence: TGTGCCAGCAGTTTCGCAGGGGCCCACTCCTACAATGAGCAGTTCTTC.

The rearrangement links TRBV30 to TRBJ2-5; 10 bases are shared with TRBD2. Germline V gene lookup returns CDR1 GTSNPN and CDR2 SVGIG (reference sequence). The CDR3 spans 14 residues. J lost 5 bases, V lost 2 bases, and 5 bases had no gene match. The CDR3 region is CAWSSGGAGETQYF. In DNA form, the CDR3 reads TGTGCCTGGAGTAGCGGGGGGGCTGGGGAGACCCAGTACTTC.

CDR3 in amino acids: CASSEAGVANQPQHF. CDR3 nucleotide sequence: TGTGCCAGCAGTGAAGCAGGGGTCGCTAATCAGCCCCAGCATTTT. The V and J genes are TRBV6-1 and TRBJ1-5; TRBD1 might be the D (5 bases). The V and J ends lost 0 bases and 4 bases respectively, with 10 bases between them. The CDR3 consists of 15 residues. Germline assignment: CDR1 MNHNS and CDR2 SASEGT.

The chain joins TRBV29-1 to TRBJ2-3; 10 bases align to TRBD1. J gave up 7 bases and V 0 bases, and 10 bases lay outside the gene matches. The CDR3 sequence is 16 residues long. Germline CDR1 SQVTM, CDR2 ANQGSEA. CDR3 amino acids: CSVEDPLDRGQYTQYF. Written as DNA, the CDR3 is TGCAGCGTTGAAGACCCCCTAGACAGGGGGCAATATACGCAGTATTTT.

The chain uses TRBV28 and TRBJ1-5; D might be TRBD1 (6 bases). Germline V gene data show CDR1 as MDHEN and CDR2 as SYDVKM. The CDR3 sequence is 14 residues long. The V end lost 3 bases, the J end lost 5 bases, and 11 bases lay between the germline ends. The CDR3 region is CASSLGSGDQPQHF. In nucleotides, the CDR3 is TGTGCCAGCAGTTTGGGGTCAGGGGATCAGCCCCAGCATTTT.

The rearrangement joins TRBV7-2 to TRBJ2-5; 10 bases fit TRBD1. With V trimmed by 3 bases and J by 5 bases, 12 bases remained unmatched. Per germline, CDR1 SGHTA and CDR2 FQGNSA. CDR3 length: 17 residues. CDR3 region: CASSFLSTGGAGETQYF. The DNA of the CDR3 is TGTGCCAGCAGCTTCCTTTCGACAGGGGGCGCAGGGGAGACCCAGTACTTC.

CDR3 sequence: CASSYDRLNTEAFF. The CDR3 nucleotides are TGTGCCAGCAGTTACGACAGACTCAACACTGAAGCTTTCTTT. J is TRBJ1-1 and V is TRBV6-5; a weak D match, TRBD1 (5 bases). The CDR3 length is 14 residues. V lost 2 bases, J lost 2 bases, and 9 bases lay in between. Germline loops: CDR1 MNHEY, CDR2 SVGAGI.

In nucleotides, the CDR3 is TGTGCCAGCAGCTTCGGAGGTGCTGCAGATACGCAGTATTTT. It yields the protein CASSFGGAADTQYF. The chain carries TRBV7-9 and TRBJ2-3, with D possibly matching TRBD2 (5 bases). CDR3 length equals 14 residues. Germline values: CDR1 SEHNR, CDR2 FQNEAQ (reference sequence). The ends were cut back, 3 bases at V and 4 bases at J, with 11 bases in the middle.

The chain links TRBV4-3 to TRBJ2-3; 7 bases are shared with TRBD2. This CDR3 region has 15 residues. With V trimmed by 4 bases and J by 0 bases, 4 bases remained unmatched. Germline V lookup: CDR1 LGHNA, CDR2 YSLEER. CDR3 residues: CASSLFSGSTDTQYF. The CDR3 region has the DNA TGCGCCAGCAGCCTCTTTAGCGGGAGCACAGATACGCAGTATTTT.

The rearrangement links TRBV4-1 to TRBJ2-6, with a tentative D call TRBD2 (5 bases). V shed 2 bases and J shed 2 bases, with 13 bases lying between them. The CDR3 loop spans 17 amino acids. CDR1 is MGHRA, CDR2 YSYEKL, per germline. The CDR3 region is CASSQPIRGPGANVLTF. The CDR3 region has the DNA TGCGCCAGCAGCCAACCCATCCGAGGGCCTGGGGCCAACGTCCTGACTTTC.

This chain connects TRBV28 to TRBJ2-1, with D possibly being TRBD2 (6 bases). V was cut by 6 bases and J by 4 bases, with 40 bases left in between. Germline CDR1 is MDHEN and CDR2 is SYDVKM. This CDR3 is 23 amino acids long. CDR3 nucleotides: TGTGCCAGCAGCCCCGGGGCAGGGAAGAAGTCGCGGGGCCGCTTAGTAACTTACAATGAGCAGTTCTTC. This translates into CASSPGAGKKSRGRLVTYNEQFF.

In this sample, this clone turned up once. The chain is built from TRBV29-1 and TRBJ1-1; TRBD1 is a possible D gene (5 bases). V lost 7 bases, J lost 1 base, and 7 bases lay in between. The CDR3 totals 11 residues. Looked up from germline, CDR1 is SQVTM and CDR2 is ANQGSEA. The CDR3: CSGTGNTEAFF. Here the CDR3 DNA reads TGCAGCGGAACAGGGAACACTGAAGCTTTCTTT.

The gene calls are TRBV9 and TRBJ1-3, with D possibly being TRBD1 (6 bases). There are 16 residues in the CDR3. V was cut by 8 bases and J by 4 bases, with 22 bases left in between. Looked up from germline, CDR1 is SGDLS and CDR2 is YYNGEE. The CDR3 region is CASCEGDLPGGNTIYF. The CDR3 DNA is TGTGCCAGTTGCGAGGGGGACCTCCCGGGGGGAAACACCATATATTTT.

The genes are TRBV5-1 and TRBJ1-1; no reliable D call. Trimming pared 0 bases from V and 5 bases from J, leaving 14 bases between. From germline, CDR1 is SGHRS and CDR2 YFSETQ. This CDR3 has 15 amino acids. The CDR3, as DNA: TGCGCCAGCAGCTTGGGGGCCGAAAGAGTAACTGAAGCTTTCTTT. Residues: CASSLGAERVTEAFF.

This clone has more than one count but fewer than ten. The chain couples TRBV6-5 to TRBJ1-2; weak D call: TRBD1 (6 bases). V lost 1 base to trimming and J lost 5 bases, with 14 bases between them. Germline V gene lookup returns CDR1 MNHEY and CDR2 SVGAGI. This CDR3 has 15 amino acids. The CDR3 DNA follows: TGTGCCAGCAGTTACTTGGGTCAGGGGACGTATGGCTACACCTTC. Its translation is CASSYLGQGTYGYTF.